These T cell receptor beta chains were read from a single sample in a study of cytomegalovirus exposure and HLA in healthy donors. TCRdb's table, derived via immunoSEQ multiplex PCR, lists solely in-frame clones and lacks some. The sample has about 160,000 clones; more than 70% are singletons. The sample comprised PBMCs. Receptor source: a man aged 18 to 29 in good health and CMV-seronegative. CDR3s include the opening cysteine and the closing phenylalanine or tryptophan. Where a row states a size, it is once, few, many or the class of an expanded clone; other rows omit it.

abundance: NA; v_gene: TRBV10-3; CDR3aa: CAITGQGRSPLHF
abundance: NA; v_gene: TRBV27; CDR3aa: CASSLEGGGYSNQPQHF
abundance: NA; v_gene: TRBV29-1; CDR3aa: CSVVEGVSVIFGYTF
abundance: once; v_gene: TRBV6-1; CDR3aa: CASSERRGLSYTF
abundance: few; v_gene: TRBV6-4; CDR3aa: CASSDSAGSYNEQFF
abundance: NA; v_gene: TRBV19; CDR3aa: CASKLGLSGYTF
abundance: NA; v_gene: TRBV30; CDR3aa: CAWSARVNTEAFF
abundance: many; v_gene: TRBV6-1; CDR3aa: CASSVTSGSPDTQYF
abundance: NA; v_gene: TRBV7-8; CDR3aa: CASSLGTTSYEQYF
abundance: once; v_gene: TRBV5-1; CDR3aa: CASSPTSGVPGELFF
abundance: NA; v_gene: TRBV5-6; CDR3aa: CASSLSVNTEAFF
abundance: NA; v_gene: TRBV4-2; CDR3aa: CASSRNSGEPEAFF
abundance: NA; v_gene: TRBV4-1; CDR3aa: CASAEYRGNTGELFF
abundance: NA; v_gene: TRBV5-1; CDR3aa: CASQGTTYNEQFF
abundance: NA; v_gene: TRBV30; CDR3aa: CAWSRERSTDTQYF
abundance: NA; v_gene: TRBV28; CDR3aa: CASSRGGIYGYTF
abundance: NA; v_gene: TRBV7-2; CDR3aa: CASSPVLAGRYEQYF
abundance: NA; v_gene: TRBV7-6; CDR3aa: CASSLKTGGRDTQYF
abundance: NA; v_gene: TRBV7-9; CDR3aa: CASSPTGGVGGYTF
abundance: NA; v_gene: TRBV10-1; CDR3aa: CASSGQGRTGELFF
abundance: NA; v_gene: TRBV2; CDR3aa: CASSGQGTAAGQPQHF
abundance: once; v_gene: TRBV5-8; CDR3aa: CASSLPNVETQYF
abundance: NA; v_gene: TRBV4-2; CDR3aa: CASSQETGTFYEQYF
abundance: NA; v_gene: TRBV2; CDR3aa: CASSLEGTVYNEQFF
abundance: NA; v_gene: TRBV27; CDR3aa: CASSLSSQYEQYF
abundance: NA; v_gene: TRBV2; CDR3aa: CASSGLSGRGHEQYF
abundance: NA; v_gene: TRBV6-5; CDR3aa: CASRTGGQETQYF
abundance: once; v_gene: TRBV5-1; CDR3aa: CASRPAISTDTQYF
abundance: once; v_gene: TRBV5-1; CDR3aa: CASSLGTVNTGELFF
abundance: NA; v_gene: TRBV6-1; CDR3aa: CASSASPDTATDTQYF
abundance: NA; v_gene: TRBV29-1; CDR3aa: CSVAGQQPSGANVLTF
abundance: NA; v_gene: TRBV6-1; CDR3aa: CASTWTSGTPETQYF
abundance: NA; v_gene: TRBV10-3; CDR3aa: CAISEDPGYYGYTF
abundance: NA; v_gene: TRBV27; CDR3aa: CASSRPRGLQYF
abundance: NA; v_gene: TRBV7-9; CDR3aa: CASSHQPGTGVVSYGYTF
abundance: NA; v_gene: TRBV6-5; CDR3aa: CASSYRGLGNQPQHF
abundance: NA; v_gene: TRBV28; CDR3aa: CASSLGTRIDSENSPLHF
abundance: NA; v_gene: TRBV19; CDR3aa: CASSSPGQGAYEQYF
abundance: NA; v_gene: TRBV28; CDR3aa: CASSPDRAESPLHF
abundance: NA; v_gene: TRBV30; CDR3aa: CAWSVFGQRNGYTF
abundance: NA; v_gene: TRBV7-8; CDR3aa: CASSPGTGVFGQPQHF
abundance: NA; v_gene: TRBV18; CDR3aa: CASRDTREKLFF
abundance: once; v_gene: TRBV9; CDR3aa: CASSPAVLYNEQFF
abundance: NA; v_gene: TRBV19; CDR3aa: CASNGGTGGSGQYF
abundance: few; v_gene: TRBV7-2; CDR3aa: CASSKQGESTEAFF
abundance: NA; v_gene: TRBV10-2; CDR3aa: CASSPSLEAFF
abundance: NA; v_gene: TRBV4-1; CDR3aa: CASSPGTGIMNTEAFF
abundance: NA; v_gene: TRBV6-1; CDR3aa: CASSEVATGQGSYNEQFF
abundance: NA; v_gene: TRBV6-6; CDR3aa: CASAGTTYEQYF
abundance: NA; v_gene: TRBV6-1; CDR3aa: CASSEGRQGLNTEAFF
abundance: NA; v_gene: TRBV7-6; CDR3aa: CASSFGLAASYNEQFF
abundance: NA; v_gene: TRBV29-1; CDR3aa: CSFDRVHNEQFF
abundance: NA; v_gene: TRBV28; CDR3aa: CASSSVGTWTKLFF
abundance: NA; v_gene: TRBV6-6; CDR3aa: CASSYVSSETQYF
abundance: NA; v_gene: TRBV28; CDR3aa: CASSRGTGSSNQPQHF